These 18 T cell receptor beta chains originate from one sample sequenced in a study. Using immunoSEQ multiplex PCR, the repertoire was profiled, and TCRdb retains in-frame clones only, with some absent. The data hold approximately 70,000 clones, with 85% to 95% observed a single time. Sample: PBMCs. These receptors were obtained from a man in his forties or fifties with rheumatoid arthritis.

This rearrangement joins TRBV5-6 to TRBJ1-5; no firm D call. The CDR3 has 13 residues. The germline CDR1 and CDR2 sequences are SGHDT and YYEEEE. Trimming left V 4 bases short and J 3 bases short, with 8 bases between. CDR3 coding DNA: TGTGCCAGCAGCCCCGCCCCCAATCAGCCCCAGCATTTT. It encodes CASSPAPNQPQHF. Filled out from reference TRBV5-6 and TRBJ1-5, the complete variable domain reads DAGVTQSPTHLIKTRGQQVTLRCSPKSGHDTVSWYQQALGQGPQFIFQYYEEEERQRGNFPDRFSGHQFPNYSSELNVNALLLGDSALYLCASSPAPNQPQHFGDGTRLSIL.

The CDR3 loop is CASSQVQGASQETQYF. In DNA form, the CDR3 reads TGTGCCAGCAGCCAAGTCCAGGGGGCGTCGCAAGAGACCCAGTACTTC. This sequence joins TRBV14 and TRBJ2-5; TRBD1 matches at 8 bases. The CDR3 runs 16 residues. Germline-derived CDR1 and CDR2 are SGHDN and FVKESK. The V and J ends lost 1 base and 2 bases, in that order; junction bases with no gene match: 6.

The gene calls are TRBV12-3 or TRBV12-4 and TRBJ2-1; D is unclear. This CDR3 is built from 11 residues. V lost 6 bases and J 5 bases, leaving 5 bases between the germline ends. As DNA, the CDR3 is TGTGCCAGCAGCCTGGACAATGAGCAGTTCTTC. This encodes CASSLDNEQFF.

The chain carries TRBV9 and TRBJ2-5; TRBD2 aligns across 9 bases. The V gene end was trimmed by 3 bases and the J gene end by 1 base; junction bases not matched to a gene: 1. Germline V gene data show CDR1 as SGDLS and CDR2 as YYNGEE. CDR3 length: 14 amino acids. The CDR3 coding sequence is TGTGCCAGCAGCGCAGCGGGGGGCCAAGAGACCCAGTACTTC. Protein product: CASSAAGGQETQYF.

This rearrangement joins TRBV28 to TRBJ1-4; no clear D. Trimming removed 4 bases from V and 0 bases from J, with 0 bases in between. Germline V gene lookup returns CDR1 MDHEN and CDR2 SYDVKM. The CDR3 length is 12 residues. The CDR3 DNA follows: TGTGCCAGCAGTTCAACTAATGAAAAACTGTTTTTT. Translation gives CASSSTNEKLFF.

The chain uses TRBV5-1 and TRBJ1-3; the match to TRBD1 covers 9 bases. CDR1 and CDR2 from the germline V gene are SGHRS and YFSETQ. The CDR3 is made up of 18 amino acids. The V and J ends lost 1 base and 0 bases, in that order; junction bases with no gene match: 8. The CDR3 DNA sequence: TGCGCCAGCAGCTTGTTGGGACAGGGAACACTCTCTGGAAACACCATATATTTT. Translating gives CASSLLGQGTLSGNTIYF.

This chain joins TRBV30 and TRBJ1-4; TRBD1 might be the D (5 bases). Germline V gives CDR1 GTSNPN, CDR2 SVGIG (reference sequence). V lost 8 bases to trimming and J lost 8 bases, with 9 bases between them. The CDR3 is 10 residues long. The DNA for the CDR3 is TGTGCCCTGGGGGGAGAAAAACTGTTTTTT. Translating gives CALGGEKLFF.

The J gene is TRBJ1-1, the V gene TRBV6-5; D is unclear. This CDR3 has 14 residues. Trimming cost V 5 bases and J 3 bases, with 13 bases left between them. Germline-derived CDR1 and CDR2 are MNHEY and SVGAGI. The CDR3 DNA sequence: TGTGCCAGCAGTCAACCCCGCCGGGACACTGAAGCTTTCTTT. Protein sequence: CASSQPRRDTEAFF.

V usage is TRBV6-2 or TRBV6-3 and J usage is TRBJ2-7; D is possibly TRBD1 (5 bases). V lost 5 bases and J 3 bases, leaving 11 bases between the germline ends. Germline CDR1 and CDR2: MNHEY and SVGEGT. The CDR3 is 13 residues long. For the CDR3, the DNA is TGTGCCAGCAGTCACCAGGGCCTCTACGAGCAGTACTTC. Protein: CASSHQGLYEQYF.

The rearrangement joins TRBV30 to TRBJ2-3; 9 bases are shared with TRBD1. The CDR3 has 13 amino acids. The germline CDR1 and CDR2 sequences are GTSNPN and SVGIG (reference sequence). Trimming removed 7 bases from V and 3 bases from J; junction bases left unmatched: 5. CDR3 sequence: CAYRDRATDTQYF. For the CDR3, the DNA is TGTGCCTACCGGGACAGGGCAACAGATACGCAGTATTTT.

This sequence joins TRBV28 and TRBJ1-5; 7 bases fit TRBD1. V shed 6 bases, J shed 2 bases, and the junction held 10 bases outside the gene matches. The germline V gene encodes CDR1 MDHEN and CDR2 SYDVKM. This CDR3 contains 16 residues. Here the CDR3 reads CASSVGQSYRNQPQHF. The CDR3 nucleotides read TGTGCCAGCAGCGTGGGACAGAGCTATCGCAATCAGCCCCAGCATTTT.

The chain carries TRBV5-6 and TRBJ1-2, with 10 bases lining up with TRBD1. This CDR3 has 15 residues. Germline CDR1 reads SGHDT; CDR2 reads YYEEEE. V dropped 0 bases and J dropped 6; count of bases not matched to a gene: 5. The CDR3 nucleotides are TGTGCCAGCAGCTTGGTAGACAGGGGGCGGGATGGCTACACCTTC. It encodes CASSLVDRGRDGYTF. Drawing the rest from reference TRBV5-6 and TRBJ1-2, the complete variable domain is DAGVTQSPTHLIKTRGQQVTLRCSPKSGHDTVSWYQQALGQGPQFIFQYYEEEERQRGNFPDRFSGHQFPNYSSELNVNALLLGDSALYLCASSLVDRGRDGYTFGSGTRLTVV.

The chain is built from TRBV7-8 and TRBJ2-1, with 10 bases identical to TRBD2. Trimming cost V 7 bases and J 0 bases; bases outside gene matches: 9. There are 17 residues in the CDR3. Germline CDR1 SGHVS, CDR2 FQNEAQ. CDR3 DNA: TGTGCCAGCATCCCGGTCAAGCGGGGGGGCTCCTACAATGAGCAGTTCTTC. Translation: CASIPVKRGGSYNEQFF.

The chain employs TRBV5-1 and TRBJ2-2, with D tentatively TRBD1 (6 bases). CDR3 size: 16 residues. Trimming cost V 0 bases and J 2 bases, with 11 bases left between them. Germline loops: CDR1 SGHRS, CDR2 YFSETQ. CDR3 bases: TGCGCCAGCAGCTTGGCGGACAGACCCAACACCGGGGAGCTGTTTTTT. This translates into CASSLADRPNTGELFF.

CDR3 loop: CASSASRANYGYTF. The CDR3 DNA sequence: TGTGCCAGCAGCGCCTCGCGGGCCAACTATGGCTACACCTTC. V and J are TRBV9 and TRBJ1-2; unclear D gene. Germline CDR1 and CDR2: SGDLS and YYNGEE. Deletions cut 3 bases from V and 2 bases from J, with 11 bases between. The CDR3 length is 14 residues.

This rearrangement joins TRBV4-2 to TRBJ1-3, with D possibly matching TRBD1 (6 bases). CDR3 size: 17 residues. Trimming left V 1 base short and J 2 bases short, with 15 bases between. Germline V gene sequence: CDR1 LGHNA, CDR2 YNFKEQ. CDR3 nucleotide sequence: TGTGCCAGCAGCCAAGCGGTTGGGGGGCTAGCTGGAAACACCATATATTTT. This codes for CASSQAVGGLAGNTIYF.

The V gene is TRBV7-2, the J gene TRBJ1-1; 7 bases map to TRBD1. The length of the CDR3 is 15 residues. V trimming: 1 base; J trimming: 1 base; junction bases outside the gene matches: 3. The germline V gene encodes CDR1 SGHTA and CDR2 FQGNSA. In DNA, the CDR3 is TGTGCCAGCAGCTTAGAGGCAGGGGGGAACACTGAAGCTTTCTTT. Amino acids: CASSLEAGGNTEAFF.

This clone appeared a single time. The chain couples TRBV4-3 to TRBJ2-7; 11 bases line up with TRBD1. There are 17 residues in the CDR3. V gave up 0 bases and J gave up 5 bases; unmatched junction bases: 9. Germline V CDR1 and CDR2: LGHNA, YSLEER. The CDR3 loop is CASSQDRTQGQGDEQYF. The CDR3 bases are TGCGCCAGCAGCCAAGATCGGACGCAGGGACAGGGGGACGAGCAGTACTTC.